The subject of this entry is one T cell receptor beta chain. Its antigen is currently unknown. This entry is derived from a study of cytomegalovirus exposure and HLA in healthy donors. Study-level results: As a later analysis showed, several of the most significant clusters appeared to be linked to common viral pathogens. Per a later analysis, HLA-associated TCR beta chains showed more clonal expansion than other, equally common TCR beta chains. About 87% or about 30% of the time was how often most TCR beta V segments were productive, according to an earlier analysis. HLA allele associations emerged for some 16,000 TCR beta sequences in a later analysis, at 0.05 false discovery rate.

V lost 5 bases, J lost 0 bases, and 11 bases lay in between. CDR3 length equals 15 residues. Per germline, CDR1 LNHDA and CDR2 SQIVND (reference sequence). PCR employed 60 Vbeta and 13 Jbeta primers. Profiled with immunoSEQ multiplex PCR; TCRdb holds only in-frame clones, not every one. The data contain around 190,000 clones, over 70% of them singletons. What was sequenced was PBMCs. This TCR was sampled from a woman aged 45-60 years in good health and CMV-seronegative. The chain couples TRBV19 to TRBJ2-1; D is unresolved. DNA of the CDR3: TGTGCCAGTAGTCCCCGCATGAGCTCCTACAATGAGCAGTTCTTC. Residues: CASSPRMSSYNEQFF.